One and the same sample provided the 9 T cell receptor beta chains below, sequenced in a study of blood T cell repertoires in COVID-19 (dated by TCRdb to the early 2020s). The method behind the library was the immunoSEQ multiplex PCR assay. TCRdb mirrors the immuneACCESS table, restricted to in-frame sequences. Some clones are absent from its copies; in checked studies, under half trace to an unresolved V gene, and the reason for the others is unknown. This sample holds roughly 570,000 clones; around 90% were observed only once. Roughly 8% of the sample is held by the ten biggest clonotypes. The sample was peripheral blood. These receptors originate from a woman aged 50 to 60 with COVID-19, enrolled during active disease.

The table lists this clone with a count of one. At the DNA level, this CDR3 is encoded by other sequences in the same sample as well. The CDR3 protein is CASSFGTGDRGYTF. CDR3 bases: TGTGCCAGCAGCTTCGGGACAGGGGATCGTGGCTACACCTTC. The gene calls are TRBV5-4 and TRBJ1-2, with 10 bases aligning to TRBD1. Trimming removed 2 bases from V and 7 bases from J; junction bases left unmatched: 5. The CDR3 loop spans 14 amino acids. Germline CDR1 and CDR2: SGHNT and YYREEE (reference sequence).

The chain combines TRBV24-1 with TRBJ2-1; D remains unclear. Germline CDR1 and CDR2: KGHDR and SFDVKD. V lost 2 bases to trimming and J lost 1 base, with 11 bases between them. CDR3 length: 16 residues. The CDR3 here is CATSDSDSRSYNEQFF. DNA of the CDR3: TGTGCCACCAGTGATTCGGATAGCCGTTCCTACAATGAGCAGTTCTTC.

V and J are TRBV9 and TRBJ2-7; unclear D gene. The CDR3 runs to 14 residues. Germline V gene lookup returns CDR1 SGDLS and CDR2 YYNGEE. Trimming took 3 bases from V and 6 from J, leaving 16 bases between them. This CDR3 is CASSASMNPTEQYF. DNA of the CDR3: TGTGCCAGCAGCGCCTCTATGAATCCCACCGAGCAGTACTTC.

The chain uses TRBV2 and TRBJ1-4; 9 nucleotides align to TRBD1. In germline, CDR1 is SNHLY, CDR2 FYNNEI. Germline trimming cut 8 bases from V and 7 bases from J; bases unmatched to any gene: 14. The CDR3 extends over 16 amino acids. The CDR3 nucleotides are TGTGCCAGCGCCCGGGACAGGGAAAGGTCCGGTGAAAAACTGTTTTTT. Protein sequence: CASARDRERSGEKLFF.

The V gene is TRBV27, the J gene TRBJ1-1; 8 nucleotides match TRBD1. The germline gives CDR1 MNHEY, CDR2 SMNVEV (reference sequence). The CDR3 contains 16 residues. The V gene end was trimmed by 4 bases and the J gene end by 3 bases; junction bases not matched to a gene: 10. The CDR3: CASSSQPHRGYTEAFF. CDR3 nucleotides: TGTGCCAGCAGTTCTCAGCCCCACAGGGGGTACACTGAAGCTTTCTTT.

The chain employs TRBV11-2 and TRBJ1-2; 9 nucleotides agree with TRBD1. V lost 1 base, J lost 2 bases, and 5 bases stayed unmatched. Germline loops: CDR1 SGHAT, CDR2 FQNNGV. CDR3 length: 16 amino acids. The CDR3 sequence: CASSLVGQGTNYGYTF. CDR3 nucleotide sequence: TGTGCCAGCAGCTTAGTGGGACAGGGTACGAACTATGGCTACACCTTC.

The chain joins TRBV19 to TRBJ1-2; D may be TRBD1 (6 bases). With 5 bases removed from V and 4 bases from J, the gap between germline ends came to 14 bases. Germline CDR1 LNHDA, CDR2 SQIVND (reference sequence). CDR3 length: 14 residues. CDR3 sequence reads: CASSGSGQLYGYTF. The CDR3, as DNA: TGTGCCAGTAGTGGGTCCGGACAGCTCTATGGCTACACCTTC.

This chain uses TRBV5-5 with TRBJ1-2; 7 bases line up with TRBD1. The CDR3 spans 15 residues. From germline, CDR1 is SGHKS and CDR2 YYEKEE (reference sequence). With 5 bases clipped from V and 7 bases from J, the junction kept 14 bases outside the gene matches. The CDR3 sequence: CASRGQTTRSGGYTF. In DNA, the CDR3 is TGTGCCAGCAGGGGACAGACTACACGCTCCGGTGGCTACACCTTC.

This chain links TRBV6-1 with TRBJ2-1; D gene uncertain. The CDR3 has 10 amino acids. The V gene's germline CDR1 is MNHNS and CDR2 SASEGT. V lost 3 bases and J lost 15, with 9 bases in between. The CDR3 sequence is CASSELDWFF. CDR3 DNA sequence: TGTGCCAGCAGTGAGCTAGACTGGTTCTTC.